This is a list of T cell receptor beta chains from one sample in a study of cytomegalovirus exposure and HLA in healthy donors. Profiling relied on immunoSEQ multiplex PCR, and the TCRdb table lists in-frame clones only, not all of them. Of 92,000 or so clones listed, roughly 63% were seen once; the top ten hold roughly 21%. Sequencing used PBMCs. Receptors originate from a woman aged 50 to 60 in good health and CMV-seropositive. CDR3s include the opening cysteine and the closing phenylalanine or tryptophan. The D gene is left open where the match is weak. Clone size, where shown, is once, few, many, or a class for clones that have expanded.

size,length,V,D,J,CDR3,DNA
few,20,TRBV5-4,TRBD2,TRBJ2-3,CASSRQGLAGAPRITDTQYF,TGTGCCAGCAGCCGACAGGGACTAGCGGGGGCCCCGAGAATCACAGATACGCAGTATTTT
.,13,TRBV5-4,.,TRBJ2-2,CASSPPDTGELFF,TGTGCCAGCAGCCCCCCCGACACCGGGGAGCTGTTTTTT
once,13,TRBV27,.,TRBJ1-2,CASSLAGNYGYTF,TGTGCCAGCAGTTTGGCGGGAAACTATGGCTACACCTTC
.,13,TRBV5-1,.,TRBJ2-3,CASTGSSTDTQYF,TGCGCCAGCACAGGAAGCAGCACAGATACGCAGTATTTT
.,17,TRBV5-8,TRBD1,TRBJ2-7,CASSSGTGGANSYEQYF,TGTGCCAGCAGCAGCGGGACAGGGGGCGCTAACTCCTACGAGCAGTACTTC
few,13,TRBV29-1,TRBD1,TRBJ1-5,CSVSGTGDQPQHF,TGCAGCGTCTCCGGGACAGGGGATCAGCCCCAGCATTTT
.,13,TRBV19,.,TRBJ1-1,CASSIERATEAFF,TGTGCCAGTAGTATAGAGAGGGCCACTGAAGCTTTCTTT
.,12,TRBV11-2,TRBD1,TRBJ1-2,CASSSTGGGYTF,TGTGCCAGCAGCTCGACAGGGGGTGGCTACACCTTC
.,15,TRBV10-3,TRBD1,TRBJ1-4,CAISELTGDREKLFF,TGTGCCATCAGTGAGCTTACAGGGGATCGAGAAAAACTGTTTTTT
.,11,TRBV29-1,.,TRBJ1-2,CSVGLNYGYTF,TGCAGCGTTGGACTGAACTATGGCTACACCTTC
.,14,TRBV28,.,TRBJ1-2,CASSLRGTHYGYTF,TGTGCCAGCAGTTTAAGGGGAACCCATTATGGCTACACCTTC
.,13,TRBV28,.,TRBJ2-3,CATNQGGTDTQYF,TGTGCCACCAACCAGGGTGGCACAGATACGCAGTATTTT
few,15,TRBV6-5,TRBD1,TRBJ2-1,CASSPGQGLYNEQFF,TGTGCCAGCAGCCCGGGACAGGGACTCTACAATGAGCAGTTCTTC
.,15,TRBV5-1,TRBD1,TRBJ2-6,CASSLGGTGANVLTF,TGCGCCAGCTCACTAGGGGGCACTGGGGCCAACGTCCTGACTTTC
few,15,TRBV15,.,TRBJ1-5,CATSRDGARGQPQHF,TGTGCCACCAGCAGAGATGGGGCCAGGGGTCAGCCCCAGCATTTT
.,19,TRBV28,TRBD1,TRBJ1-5,CASSPANTGTATGNQPQHF,TGTGCCAGCAGCCCGGCAAACACCGGGACAGCCACCGGGAATCAGCCCCAGCATTTT
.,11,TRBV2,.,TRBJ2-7,CASSSIYEQYF,TGTGCCAGCAGTTCAATCTACGAGCAGTACTTC
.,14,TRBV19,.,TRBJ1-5,CASSIRDNNQPQHF,TGTGCCAGTAGTATCCGGGACAACAATCAGCCCCAGCATTTT
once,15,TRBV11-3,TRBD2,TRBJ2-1,CASSLGTSGHNEQFF,TGTGCCAGCAGCTTAGGGACTAGCGGCCACAATGAGCAGTTCTTC
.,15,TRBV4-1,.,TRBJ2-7,CASSLLDLPTYEQYF,TGCGCCAGCAGCCTTCTCGACTTACCTACCTACGAGCAGTACTTC
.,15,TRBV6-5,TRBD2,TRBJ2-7,CASSHGGGGSYEQYF,TGTGCCAGCAGCCACGGAGGCGGGGGGTCCTACGAGCAGTACTTC
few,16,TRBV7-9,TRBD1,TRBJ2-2,CASTIQGVFISGELFF,TGTGCCAGCACAATCCAGGGGGTGTTTATCTCGGGGGAGCTGTTTTTT
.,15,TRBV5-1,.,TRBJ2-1,CASSQMSGAYNEQFF,TGCGCCAGCAGCCAGATGTCGGGGGCCTACAATGAGCAGTTCTTC
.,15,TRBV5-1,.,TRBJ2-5,CASSLRGAAEETQYF,TGCGCCAGCAGCCTCCGTGGGGCTGCAGAAGAGACCCAGTACTTC
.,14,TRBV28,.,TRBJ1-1,CASRAGGKDTEAFF,TGTGCCAGCAGGGCTGGGGGGAAGGACACTGAAGCTTTCTTT
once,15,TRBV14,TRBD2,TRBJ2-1,CASSFWAGEWNEQFF,TGTGCCAGCAGCTTTTGGGCGGGGGAATGGAATGAGCAGTTCTTC
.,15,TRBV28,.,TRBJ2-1,CASSLGVSSYNEQFF,TGTGCCAGCAGTTTAGGTGTTAGCTCCTACAATGAGCAGTTCTTC
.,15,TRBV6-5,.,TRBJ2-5,CASSYSRGREETQYF,TGTGCCAGCAGTTACTCGAGGGGGAGGGAAGAGACCCAGTACTTC
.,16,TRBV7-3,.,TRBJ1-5,CASSLTRFDLNQPQHF,TGTGCCAGCAGCTTAACCAGGTTTGACCTTAATCAGCCCCAGCATTTT
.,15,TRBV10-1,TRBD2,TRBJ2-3,CASSVSSGGAGTQYF,TGCGCCAGCAGTGTTTCTAGCGGGGGGGCCGGTACGCAGTATTTT
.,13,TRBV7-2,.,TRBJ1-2,CASSFRWADGYTF,TGTGCCAGCAGCTTTAGGTGGGCCGATGGCTACACCTTC
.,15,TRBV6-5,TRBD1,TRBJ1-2,CASSPRGTGLYGYTF,TGTGCCAGCAGTCCTCGAGGGACAGGACTCTATGGCTACACCTTC
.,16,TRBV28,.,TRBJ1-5,CASSLEWRASNQPQHF,TGTGCCAGCAGTTTAGAGTGGAGGGCTAGCAATCAGCCCCAGCATTTT
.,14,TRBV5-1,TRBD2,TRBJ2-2,CASGSNSGAGELFF,TGCGCCAGCGGATCTAATAGCGGGGCCGGGGAGCTGTTTTTT
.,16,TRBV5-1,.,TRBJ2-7,CASSWSLGSSSYEQYF,TGCGCCAGCAGCTGGTCTCTGGGCAGCTCATCCTACGAGCAGTACTTC
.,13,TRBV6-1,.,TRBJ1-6,CAGTPNEGNPLHF,TGTGCCGGCACACCCAACGAGGGCAACCCCCTCCACTTT
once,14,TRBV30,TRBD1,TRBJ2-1,CAWSMTGGRNEQFF,TGTGCCTGGAGTATGACAGGGGGGAGGAATGAGCAGTTCTTC
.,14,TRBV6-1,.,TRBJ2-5,CASRTQGRGETQYF,TGTGCCAGCAGGACACAGGGCCGGGGAGAGACCCAGTACTTC
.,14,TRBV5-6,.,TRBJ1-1,CASSLPQGLTEAFF,TGTGCCAGCAGCTTGCCCCAGGGTCTGACTGAAGCTTTCTTT
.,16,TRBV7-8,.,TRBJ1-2,CASSLAHSPGVYGYTF,TGTGCCAGCAGCTTAGCGCATTCCCCGGGAGTCTATGGCTACACCTTC
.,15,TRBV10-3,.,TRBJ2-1,CAISERNRVDGEQFF,TGTGCCATCAGTGAGCGGAACAGGGTAGACGGTGAGCAGTTCTTC
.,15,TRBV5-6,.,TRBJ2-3,CASSFDGFSTDTQYF,TGTGCCAGCAGCTTCGACGGGTTTAGCACAGATACGCAGTATTTT
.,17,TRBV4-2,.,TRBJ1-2,CASSQANRNSINYGYTF,TGTGCCAGCAGCCAAGCCAACAGGAATTCTATTAACTATGGCTACACCTTC
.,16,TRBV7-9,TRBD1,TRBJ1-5,CASSFSGTGGGQPQHF,TGTGCCAGCAGCTTCTCCGGGACAGGGGGTGGCCAGCCCCAGCATTTT
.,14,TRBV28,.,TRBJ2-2,CATLDRWNTGELFF,TGTGCCACGCTCGACAGGTGGAACACCGGGGAGCTGTTTTTT
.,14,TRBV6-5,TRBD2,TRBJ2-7,CASSRLAGGHEQYF,TGTGCCAGCAGCCGACTAGCGGGGGGGCACGAGCAGTACTTC
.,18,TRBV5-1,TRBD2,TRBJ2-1,CASSFPNLSSGVYNEQFF,TGCGCCAGCAGCTTCCCAAACCTCTCTAGCGGGGTATACAATGAGCAGTTCTTC